The 22 T cell receptor beta chains given below trace back to one sample, sequenced in a study of T cell responses to AZD1222 COVID-19 vaccine. TCRdb's table, derived via immunoSEQ multiplex PCR, lists solely in-frame clones and lacks some. In the table there are 150,000 or so clones, around nine tenths of which are singletons. This material consisted of peripheral blood, taken on day 0 of MenACWY control vaccination. Every receptor here comes from an adult in good health.

V usage is TRBV7-2 and J usage is TRBJ2-1; 10 bases line up with TRBD2. Germline V gene data show CDR1 as SGHTA and CDR2 as FQGNSA. The CDR3 has 15 amino acids. The trim removed 5 bases at V and 7 bases at J, leaving 8 bases unmatched. CDR3 DNA sequence: TGTGCCAGCAGCCCTAGCGGGGGCCCTCGGAATGAGCAGTTCTTC. This codes for CASSPSGGPRNEQFF.

This clone was observed a single time. V and J are TRBV21-1 and TRBJ1-1; TRBD1 is the table's D call and was not checked against the DNA. TRBV21-1 is noted as a pseudogene. The CDR3 extends over 14 amino acids. Here the CDR3 reads CASSWGQGRTEAFF. CDR3 DNA sequence: TGTGCCAGCAGCTGGGGACAGGGGAGAACTGAAGCTTTCTTT.

V gene TRBV29-1 combines with J gene TRBJ2-2, with 12 bases aligning to TRBD2. V dropped 3 bases and J dropped 1; count of bases not matched to a gene: 9. The CDR3 covers 18 residues. In germline, CDR1 is SQVTM, CDR2 ANQGSEA. The CDR3 reads CSVDASGRAGRNTGELFF. As DNA, the CDR3 is TGCAGCGTTGACGCTAGCGGGAGGGCCGGTCGGAACACCGGGGAGCTGTTTTTT.

V and J are TRBV7-9 and TRBJ1-1; 9 bases line up with TRBD1. After removal of 5 bases from V and 4 bases from J, the junction contained 2 bases not matched to a gene. Germline assignment: CDR1 SEHNR and CDR2 FQNEAQ (reference sequence). This CDR3 contains 13 residues. CDR3 amino acids: CASSQQGATEAFF. The CDR3 DNA reads as TGTGCCAGCAGCCAACAGGGGGCCACTGAAGCTTTCTTT.

The chain combines TRBV9 with TRBJ2-3, with 7 bases matching TRBD2. CDR1 and CDR2 (germline): SGDLS, YYNGEE. V gave up 4 bases and J gave up 2 bases; unmatched junction bases: 4. The CDR3 totals 14 residues. CDR3 amino acids: CASSLRGDTDTQYF. The CDR3, as DNA: TGTGCCAGCAGCCTCCGGGGGGACACAGATACGCAGTATTTT.

This chain connects TRBV12-3 or TRBV12-4 to TRBJ1-1; tentative D call: TRBD1 (6 bases). The CDR3 consists of 13 residues. Trimming shortened V by 8 bases and J by 6 bases, and 16 bases separated the two germline ends. The CDR3 here is CASHTYRDAEAFF. CDR3 in DNA: TGTGCCAGCCACACCTACAGGGATGCTGAAGCTTTCTTT.

The V and J genes are TRBV3-1 (or the pseudogene TRBV3-2) and TRBJ1-2; D remains ambiguous. The CDR3 covers 14 residues. The germline V gene encodes CDR1 LGHDT and CDR2 YNNKEL (reference sequence). Trimming stripped 0 bases from V and 8 bases from J, with 13 bases between. CDR3 loop: CASSQDFAGMGYTF. CDR3 DNA sequence: TGTGCCAGCAGCCAAGACTTCGCGGGAATGGGCTACACCTTC.

V usage is TRBV27 and J usage is TRBJ1-5; D unclear. CDR1 and CDR2 (germline): MNHEY, SMNVEV (reference sequence). V was trimmed by 0 bases and J by 6 bases, leaving 9 bases between them. This CDR3 has 14 amino acids. The CDR3 is CASSLSKGGQPQHF. CDR3 bases: TGTGCCAGCAGTTTATCGAAGGGTGGTCAGCCCCAGCATTTT.

This CDR3 reads CARPGLAGGTETQYF. The CDR3 nucleotides read TGTGCCAGGCCGGGACTAGCGGGAGGCACGGAGACCCAGTACTTC. J is TRBJ2-5 and V is TRBV5-3; 15 positions match TRBD2. TRBV5-3 is reported as an ORF; its role is uncertain. Trimming at V came to 8 bases and at J to 5 bases, leaving 7 bases not matched to a gene. CDR3 size: 15 residues.

CDR3: CASSLRWQVNEKLFF. DNA of the CDR3: TGTGCCAGCAGTTTAAGGTGGCAGGTCAATGAAAAACTGTTTTTT. V and J are TRBV27 and TRBJ1-4; no reliable D call. Germline CDR1 and CDR2: MNHEY and SMNVEV (reference sequence). The CDR3 contains 15 residues. The V end lost 2 bases, the J end lost 5 bases, and 12 bases lay between the germline ends.

The rearrangement uses TRBV7-8 and TRBJ2-7; 15 bases map to TRBD2. This CDR3 spans 18 amino acids. Germline CDR1 is SGHVS and CDR2 is FQNEAQ. The trim removed 2 bases at V and 1 base at J, leaving 6 bases unmatched. This CDR3 reads CASSLSGTSGGLSYEQYF. The DNA of the CDR3 is TGTGCCAGCAGCTTAAGTGGGACTAGCGGGGGGTTATCCTACGAGCAGTACTTC.

In regard to this clone: The same CDR3 arises from other DNA sequences in this sample as well. The V call is TRBV12-3 or TRBV12-4, the J call TRBJ2-3, with D possibly being TRBD2 (6 bases). V lost 6 bases, J lost 1 base, and 8 bases lay in between. The CDR3 totals 13 residues. CDR3 nucleotide sequence: TGTGCCAGCAGCAGGGAGGGCACAGATACGCAGTATTTT. Its translation is CASSREGTDTQYF.

V is TRBV19 and J is TRBJ2-1; perhaps TRBD1 as D (6 bases). Germline V gene lookup returns CDR1 LNHDA and CDR2 SQIVND (reference sequence). V was shortened by 6 bases and J by 10 bases, with 16 bases between the two germline ends. The CDR3 length is 13 residues. The CDR3 DNA is TGTGCCAGTAGCCTCCCCACAGGGCGGGAGCAGTTCTTC. This gives the protein CASSLPTGREQFF.

The chain employs TRBV9 and TRBJ2-7; D ambiguous. CDR1 and CDR2 from the germline V gene are SGDLS and YYNGEE. The ends were cut back, 4 bases at V and 2 bases at J, with 16 bases in the middle. CDR3 size: 15 residues. In nucleotides, the CDR3 is TGTGCCAGCAGCTCCCGGCAGGAAGATACCTACGAGCAGTACTTC. Translated, it gives CASSSRQEDTYEQYF.

The chain recombines TRBV19 with TRBJ1-6; 8 bases are a match to TRBD1. The CDR3 covers 14 residues. CDR1 LNHDA and CDR2 SQIVND come from the germline V gene (reference sequence). Trimming took 6 bases from V and 5 from J; bases not matched to a gene: 3. The CDR3 region is CASSKTGDNSPLHF. The CDR3 DNA reads TGTGCCAGTAGCAAGACAGGGGATAATTCACCCCTCCACTTT.

The chain employs TRBV6-1 and TRBJ1-1, with D possibly matching TRBD1 (5 bases). The germline V gene has CDR1 MNHNS and CDR2 SASEGT. The CDR3 is made up of 16 amino acids. V lost 4 bases and J lost 2, with 17 bases in between. The DNA of the CDR3 is TGTGCCAGCAGTGCTCATTTAGGGGAGAGAAACACTGAAGCTTTCTTT. The encoded protein is CASSAHLGERNTEAFF.

This chain links TRBV5-1 with TRBJ1-4; D call uncertain. CDR1 and CDR2 from the germline V gene are SGHRS and YFSETQ. V lost 7 bases to trimming and J lost 0 bases, with 13 bases between them. The CDR3 loop spans 15 amino acids. CDR3 in DNA: TGCGCCAGCGGGATGTGGGGTGCAACTAATGAAAAACTGTTTTTT. This encodes CASGMWGATNEKLFF.

V is TRBV6-5 and J is TRBJ2-2, with 8 bases aligning to TRBD1. J lost 6 bases, V lost 10 bases, and 7 bases had no gene match. CDR1 is MNHEY and CDR2 is SVGAGI in the germline V gene. The CDR3 is 13 amino acids. Here the CDR3 reads CATTQGAAGELFF. The CDR3 bases are TGTGCCACTACCCAGGGGGCCGCCGGGGAGCTGTTTTTT.

To note about this clone: Other nucleotide sequences from this sample produce the same CDR3. This chain joins TRBV27 and TRBJ1-5; TRBD1 matches 11 bases. The CDR3 length is 15 residues. The trim removed 3 bases at V and 4 bases at J, leaving 2 bases unmatched. The germline V gene has CDR1 MNHEY and CDR2 SMNVEV (reference sequence). The CDR3 DNA reads as TGTGCCAGCAGTTTGGGGACAGGGGGAAATCAGCCCCAGCATTTT. Residues: CASSLGTGGNQPQHF.

This clone was seen a handful of times. The CDR3 DNA reads as TGCGCCAGCAGCTTGGGGACAGGGGCTTACGAGCAGTACTTC. It specifies CASSLGTGAYEQYF. The chain carries TRBV5-1 and TRBJ2-7; TRBD1 matches at 9 bases. Germline CDR1 and CDR2: SGHRS and YFSETQ. The CDR3 extends over 14 amino acids. Trimming took 0 bases from V and 4 from J; bases not matched to a gene: 2.

CDR3 DNA sequence: TGTGCCAGCAGCTTGCCCCAGGGTCTGGACCTCGAGCAGTACTTC. Translation gives CASSLPQGLDLEQYF. The chain is built from TRBV5-8 and TRBJ2-7, with D possibly matching TRBD1 (5 bases). The CDR3 runs to 15 residues. V lost 1 base and J 6 bases, leaving 17 bases between the germline ends. Germline V lookup: CDR1 SGHTS, CDR2 YDEGEE. Combining the CDR3 with reference TRBV5-8 and TRBJ2-7 gives the whole variable domain EAGVTQSPTHLIKTRGQQATLRCSPISGHTSVYWYQQALGLGLQFLLWYDEGEERNRGNFPPRFSGRQFPNYSSELNVNALELEDSALYLCASSLPQGLDLEQYFGPGTRLTVT.

The V and J genes are TRBV7-9 and TRBJ1-5; no clear D. The V gene's germline CDR1 is SEHNR and CDR2 FQNEAQ (reference sequence). V was shortened by 1 base and J by 3 bases, with 1 base between the two germline ends. The CDR3 consists of 12 residues. The CDR3 loop is CASSLVNQPQHF. For the CDR3, the DNA is TGTGCCAGCAGCTTAGTCAATCAGCCCCAGCATTTT.